One T cell receptor beta chain is described in this entry. Its antigen is unknown. This specimen comes from a study of breast tumors, draining lymph nodes, adjacent tissues. General study findings and limits: Data only fit, rather than demonstrated, lymph node origin of most tumor T cells. Luminal-like breast cancer showed significantly greater tumor-nontumor repertoire similarity than basal-like breast cancer did. Tumor repertoires ranked between lymph nodes and nontumor tissue in diversity, with V and J gene preferences. The data were judged consistent with most tumor T cells coming from lymph node and expanding in tumor.

Axillary draining lymph nodes of breast cancer patients supplied the node samples. The germline V gene encodes CDR1 LNHNV and CDR2 YYDKDF (reference sequence). The CDR3 length is 16 residues. V lost 3 bases to trimming and J lost 1 base; unmatched junction nucleotides: 7. Via MiXCR, TCRdb re-called the multiplex PCR reads, giving one row per CDR3 protein. The table shows about 300,000 distinct CDR3 sequences, with over 30% occurring only once. The receptor was derived from a female donor with breast cancer. Some clones in this sample may be carry-over from other donors' samples. The source material was axillary lymph node tissue. The V call is TRBV15, the J call TRBJ2-5; 8 nucleotides line up with TRBD1. CDR3 in DNA: TGTGCCACCAGCAGGACTGGACAGGGCTCCCAAGAGACCCAGTACTTC. It yields the protein CATSRTGQGSQETQYF.